These 12 T cell receptor beta chains were all obtained from the same sample, sequenced in a study of shared clonotypes between healthy human individuals. Terminally differentiated effector memory CD45RA+ cells were left out of the naive CD8 fraction, which was CD45RO-negative and positively selected for CCR7. This table comes from immunoSEQ multiplex PCR, and its TCRdb copy is limited to in-frame clones, with some not included. The sample yields about 1.9 million clones, around 95% seen once. Sequencing was done on a sample of naive CD8+ T cells from PBMCs. The receptors here all came from a man aged 18 to 30 in good health. Some clones in this sample may be carry-over from other donors' samples.

This sequence joins TRBV11-2 and TRBJ2-1; 10 bases are shared with TRBD2. The length of the CDR3 is 16 residues. CDR1 and CDR2 (germline): SGHAT, FQNNGV. J gave up 9 bases and V 5 bases, and 13 bases lay outside the gene matches. The CDR3 reads CASSQPGASGRVEQFF. DNA of the CDR3: TGTGCCAGCAGCCAGCCAGGCGCTAGCGGGAGAGTTGAGCAGTTCTTC.

V and J are TRBV5-1 and TRBJ1-2, with D unclear. Per germline, CDR1 SGHRS and CDR2 YFSETQ. V was shortened by 0 bases and J by 4 bases, with 16 bases between the two germline ends. This CDR3 region has 16 residues. CDR3 amino acids: CASSLEGNSLSYGYTF. The CDR3 DNA reads as TGCGCCAGCAGCTTGGAAGGAAACAGCCTTTCCTATGGCTACACCTTC.

This rearrangement joins TRBV28 to TRBJ2-5, with a weak D call TRBD2 (5 bases). The CDR3 totals 15 residues. CDR1 is MDHEN and CDR2 is SYDVKM in the germline V gene. V lost 4 bases and J lost 5, with 17 bases in between. The CDR3 spells CASSSLENTGETQYF. The CDR3 DNA sequence: TGTGCCAGCAGTTCATTGGAGAATACGGGGGAGACCCAGTACTTC.

The chain is built from TRBV6-1 and TRBJ2-2; the D is unclear. The CDR3 consists of 10 residues. V dropped 8 bases and J dropped 5 bases, with 3 bases sitting between them. Germline V gene lookup returns CDR1 MNHNS and CDR2 SASEGT. The CDR3 DNA follows: TGTGCCAGCGGAACCGGGGAGCTGTTTTTT. It translates to CASGTGELFF.

V usage is TRBV5-4 and J usage is TRBJ2-3; TRBD2 agrees at 7 bases. Trimming took 6 bases from V and 1 from J; bases not matched to a gene: 14. The germline V gene has CDR1 SGHNT and CDR2 YYREEE (reference sequence). The CDR3 loop spans 17 amino acids. CDR3 amino acids: CASTLSWGSGGTDTQYF. The CDR3 nucleotides read TGTGCCAGCACCCTATCGTGGGGGAGCGGGGGCACAGATACGCAGTATTTT.

In regard to this clone: The identical CDR3 is also encoded by other nucleotide sequences in the sample. CDR3 sequence (DNA): TGTGCCAGCAGTTACTCGGCCTCATACGAGCAGTACTTC. This encodes CASSYSASYEQYF. The chain recombines TRBV6-5 with TRBJ2-7; no clear D gene. Trimming pared 0 bases from V and 4 bases from J, leaving 7 bases between. The CDR3 is made up of 13 amino acids. Germline CDR1 and CDR2: MNHEY and SVGAGI.

The J gene is TRBJ1-5, the V gene TRBV10-1; D might be TRBD1 (6 bases). Between the trimmed V and J ends, which lost 7 bases and 4 bases, there was a span of 20 bases. This CDR3 contains 16 residues. Germline V gene lookup returns CDR1 WNHNN and CDR2 SYGVQD (reference sequence). CDR3 amino acids: CASITPRRTENQPQHF. CDR3 nucleotide sequence: TGCGCCAGCATTACACCTCGAAGGACAGAAAATCAGCCCCAGCATTTT.

This clone was found a few times. The chain recombines TRBV6-4 with TRBJ2-1, with TRBD2 matching 14 bases. The germline V gene has CDR1 MRHNA and CDR2 SNTAGT. V lost 3 bases, J lost 6 bases, and 1 base stayed unmatched. The CDR3 length is 15 residues. CDR3 coding DNA: TGTGCCAGCAGTGAAGGGACTAGCGGGAGCAATGAGCAGTTCTTC. Its translation is CASSEGTSGSNEQFF.

This sequence joins TRBV28 and TRBJ1-5, with D uncertain. Trimming took 2 bases from V and 3 from J, leaving 11 bases between them. Germline CDR1 reads MDHEN; CDR2 reads SYDVKM. The CDR3 contains 15 residues. CDR3 protein: CASSLEDPINQPQHF. The DNA of the CDR3 is TGTGCCAGCAGTTTAGAGGACCCCATCAATCAGCCCCAGCATTTT.

The count of this clone is one. CDR3 sequence reads: CASAASGFTDTQYF. CDR3 nucleotide sequence: TGTGCCAGCGCCGCTTCAGGGTTCACAGATACGCAGTATTTT. The V and J genes are TRBV5-6 and TRBJ2-3; tentative D call: TRBD1 (5 bases). Trimming stripped 7 bases from V and 2 bases from J, with 14 bases between. The CDR3 runs 14 residues. Looked up from germline, CDR1 is SGHDT and CDR2 is YYEEEE.

The V and J genes are TRBV9 and TRBJ2-3; D gene uncertain. V lost 2 bases to trimming and J lost 8 bases, with 12 bases between them. The CDR3 runs to 13 residues. CDR1 is SGDLS, CDR2 YYNGEE, per germline. Here the CDR3 reads CASSVFGRATQYF. CDR3 bases: TGTGCCAGCAGCGTTTTTGGCCGGGCTACGCAGTATTTT.

This sequence joins TRBV29-1 and TRBJ2-1; D is undetermined. The germline V and J ends were trimmed by 3 bases and 9 bases, with 15 bases remaining between them. This CDR3 region has 13 residues. CDR1 is SQVTM, CDR2 ANQGSEA, per germline. The chain's CDR3 is CSVDGVRVAEQFF. The CDR3 DNA sequence: TGCAGCGTTGATGGTGTTCGGGTAGCTGAGCAGTTCTTC.